A selection of T cell receptor beta chains follows, all from one sample in a study of T cells in pancreatic ductal adenocarcinoma. The table came from immunoSEQ multiplex PCR; TCRdb's copy has only in-frame clones and leaves some out. The sample lists more than 85,000 clones; roughly 95% were seen once. What was sequenced was PBMCs. The receptors originated from a human donor with pancreatic ductal adenocarcinoma. Each CDR3 is given with its conserved first and last residue. The D gene is left open where the match is weak. The size field is filled for only some rows; it gives once, few, many or a size class.

J: TRBJ2-7
D: -
V: TRBV10-3
size: -
DNA: TGTGCCATCAGTGGCGGGATCGACGAGCAGTACTTC
CDR3: CAISGGIDEQYF

J: TRBJ1-2
D: -
V: TRBV30
size: -
DNA: TGTGCCTGGAGTTTCGCGGGGTCTTTGAGCTATGGCTACACCTTC
CDR3: CAWSFAGSLSYGYTF

J: TRBJ2-7
D: -
V: TRBV15
size: -
DNA: TGTGCCACCAGCAGAGGGGACTCCTCCTACGAGCAGTACTTC
CDR3: CATSRGDSSYEQYF

J: TRBJ2-5
D: TRBD1
V: TRBV5-4
size: -
DNA: TGTGCCAGCAGCTTACCTGACATCGGGACAGAAGAGACCCAGTACTTC
CDR3: CASSLPDIGTEETQYF

J: TRBJ2-1
D: -
V: TRBV28
size: -
DNA: TGTGCCAGCAGTTTAGGCGGGGTCGCTTATGAGCAGTTCTTC
CDR3: CASSLGGVAYEQFF

J: TRBJ2-7
D: TRBD2
V: TRBV18
size: -
DNA: TGTGCCAGCTCCCCAACTAGCGGGAGCTGGTACGAGCAGTACTTC
CDR3: CASSPTSGSWYEQYF

J: TRBJ2-7
D: TRBD1
V: TRBV28
size: -
DNA: TGTGCCTCTGGGACAGCCTACGAGCAGTACTTC
CDR3: CASGTAYEQYF

J: TRBJ1-3
D: -
V: TRBV5-4
size: few
DNA: TGTGCCAGCAGATCTCAGGGTGGAAACACCATATATTTT
CDR3: CASRSQGGNTIYF

J: TRBJ1-1
D: TRBD1
V: TRBV6-5
size: -
DNA: TGTGCCAGCAGTCTACAGGGGCGGGACACTGAAGCTTTCTTT
CDR3: CASSLQGRDTEAFF

J: TRBJ1-5
D: -
V: TRBV7-8
size: -
DNA: TGTGCCAGCAGTCCCAACAGTTATCAGCCCCAGCATTTT
CDR3: CASSPNSYQPQHF

J: TRBJ1-4
D: -
V: TRBV2
size: -
DNA: TGTGCCAGCAGTCGACAGGTTCATAATGAAAAACTGTTTTTT
CDR3: CASSRQVHNEKLFF

J: TRBJ2-1
D: TRBD2
V: TRBV5-1
size: once
DNA: TGCGCCAGCAGCTCCTTCCTAGCGGGCGAAAATGAGCAGTTCTTC
CDR3: CASSSFLAGENEQFF

J: TRBJ2-2
D: TRBD2
V: TRBV7-9
size: few
DNA: TGTGCCAGCGGGGAAGCGGGACCCAGCACCGGGGAGCTGTTTTTT
CDR3: CASGEAGPSTGELFF

J: TRBJ1-4
D: -
V: TRBV4-1
size: -
DNA: TGCGCCAGCAGCCAAGGGAGAACCTCTGCAACTAATGAAAAACTGTTTTTT
CDR3: CASSQGRTSATNEKLFF

J: TRBJ1-5
D: TRBD1
V: TRBV27
size: once
DNA: TGTGCCAGCAGCCCAGCGGAGGGGGCCCATCAGCCCCAGCATTTT
CDR3: CASSPAEGAHQPQHF

J: TRBJ2-1
D: -
V: TRBV30
size: -
DNA: TGTGCCTGGAGGTTCGACAATGAGCAGTTCTTC
CDR3: CAWRFDNEQFF

J: TRBJ2-3
D: -
V: TRBV27
size: -
DNA: TGTGCCAGCACCCCTAGGAGCGGTCTCACAGATACGCAGTATTTT
CDR3: CASTPRSGLTDTQYF

J: TRBJ2-3
D: TRBD2
V: TRBV18
size: -
DNA: TGTGCCAGCTCACCAAATAGCGGGAGTGATACGCAGTATTTT
CDR3: CASSPNSGSDTQYF

J: TRBJ2-7
D: -
V: TRBV7-6
size: -
DNA: TGTGCCAGCAGCTGGCGCGGAGCGTACGAGCAGTACTTC
CDR3: CASSWRGAYEQYF

J: TRBJ1-1
D: -
V: TRBV28
size: -
DNA: TGTGCCAGCAGTTCAGGGGAGACCCTAGAAGCTTTCTTT
CDR3: CASSSGETLEAFF

J: TRBJ2-7
D: TRBD2
V: TRBV2
size: -
DNA: TGTGCCAGCAGATGGGCTAGCGGGAGGCCCCACGAGCAGTACTTC
CDR3: CASRWASGRPHEQYF

J: TRBJ2-2
D: -
V: TRBV7-3
size: -
DNA: TGTGCCAGCAGCTTAGGTCCGGGAGCCGGGGAGCTGTTTTTT
CDR3: CASSLGPGAGELFF

J: TRBJ2-3
D: TRBD1
V: TRBV18
size: -
DNA: TGTGCCAGCTCTCGGACAGGGTTGGATACGCAGTATTTT
CDR3: CASSRTGLDTQYF

J: TRBJ1-2
D: TRBD1
V: TRBV28
size: -
DNA: TGTGCCAGCAGACAAACAGGGGGCCCCCTCTATGGCTACACCTTC
CDR3: CASRQTGGPLYGYTF

J: TRBJ2-7
D: -
V: TRBV4-1
size: many
DNA: TGCGCCAGCAGCCCCTCCTTTGAGCGGCACTCCTACGAGCAGTACTTC
CDR3: CASSPSFERHSYEQYF

J: TRBJ1-5
D: TRBD1
V: TRBV5-1
size: -
DNA: TGCGCCAGCAGCCCGACAGGGGGATCATATCAGCCCCAGCATTTT
CDR3: CASSPTGGSYQPQHF

J: TRBJ2-3
D: TRBD2
V: TRBV7-3
size: -
DNA: TGTGCCAGCAGGTCCGGACTAGCGGGACCCGAAGATACGCAGTATTTT
CDR3: CASRSGLAGPEDTQYF

J: TRBJ2-1
D: -
V: TRBV11-2
size: -
DNA: TGTGCCAGCACCCCGGGGAGGCACAGCAATGAGCAGTTCTTC
CDR3: CASTPGRHSNEQFF

J: TRBJ2-2
D: -
V: TRBV7-2
size: -
DNA: TGTGCCAGCAGCTTAATTTACCCGAGGACCGGGGAGCTGTTTTTT
CDR3: CASSLIYPRTGELFF

J: TRBJ2-2
D: -
V: TRBV18
size: -
DNA: TGTGCCAGCTCACTCTCGGGGTTAGACACCGGGGAGCTGTTTTTT
CDR3: CASSLSGLDTGELFF

J: TRBJ2-7
D: -
V: TRBV7-6
size: -
DNA: TGTGCCAGCAGCTCCCCCGGGAGAGGGGCTTCCTACGAGCAGTACTTC
CDR3: CASSSPGRGASYEQYF

J: TRBJ2-1
D: TRBD2
V: TRBV4-1
size: -
DNA: TGCGCCAGCAGCCAACTAACCGGGACTAATAGTTACAATGAGCAGTTCTTC
CDR3: CASSQLTGTNSYNEQFF

J: TRBJ2-2
D: -
V: TRBV28
size: once
DNA: TGTGCCAGCAGTTCCCGCAGGGAGAACACCGGGGAGCTGTTTTTT
CDR3: CASSSRRENTGELFF

J: TRBJ2-4
D: -
V: TRBV5-5
size: -
DNA: TGTGCCAGCAGCGTGGACAGTTCCAAAAACATTCAGTACTTC
CDR3: CASSVDSSKNIQYF

J: TRBJ1-5
D: -
V: TRBV9
size: once
DNA: TGTGCCAGCAGCGTAGGGGGGGGGCGCAATCAGCCCCAGCATTTT
CDR3: CASSVGGGRNQPQHF

J: TRBJ2-7
D: -
V: TRBV2
size: -
DNA: TGTGCCAGCAGTGCAACCTACGAGCAGTACTTC
CDR3: CASSATYEQYF

J: TRBJ2-7
D: TRBD1
V: TRBV7-6
size: -
DNA: TGTGCCAGCAGCGCCGGCCGGGACAGAAGCTCCTACGAGCAGTACTTC
CDR3: CASSAGRDRSSYEQYF

J: TRBJ2-7
D: -
V: TRBV7-6
size: once
DNA: TGTGCCAGCAGCCGCATAGGGGCAGCATACGAGCAGTACTTC
CDR3: CASSRIGAAYEQYF

J: TRBJ2-5
D: -
V: TRBV30
size: -
DNA: TGTGCCTGGACTGGACAACCAGGGGAGACCCAGTACTTC
CDR3: CAWTGQPGETQYF

J: TRBJ2-5
D: -
V: TRBV18
size: -
DNA: TGTGCCAGCTCACCAAACCAATCCCCAGGAGAGACCCAGTACTTC
CDR3: CASSPNQSPGETQYF

J: TRBJ2-3
D: TRBD1
V: TRBV6-1
size: -
DNA: TGTGCCAGCAGTGAAACGGTGACAGGGAACACAGATACGCAGTATTTT
CDR3: CASSETVTGNTDTQYF

J: TRBJ1-3
D: -
V: TRBV7-2
size: -
DNA: TGTGCCAGCAGCTTAGGGGGGCTGGTATCTGGAAACACCATATATTTT
CDR3: CASSLGGLVSGNTIYF

J: TRBJ2-7
D: -
V: TRBV18
size: -
DNA: TGTGCCAGCTCACCAGAACGGACAAACTACGAGCAGTACTTC
CDR3: CASSPERTNYEQYF

J: TRBJ2-7
D: -
V: TRBV7-2
size: -
DNA: TGTGCCAGCAGCTTACGGGGGAAGATTCCGGACTACGAGCAGTACTTC
CDR3: CASSLRGKIPDYEQYF

J: TRBJ2-7
D: -
V: TRBV5-5
size: -
DNA: TGTGCCAGCGCGGCCGGGGCCTACGAGCAGTACTTC
CDR3: CASAAGAYEQYF